The rows below give T cell receptor beta chains drawn from one sample of a study of T-cell reconstitution after alpha-beta-depleted transplantation in children. In TCRdb, the PCR reads were re-called with MiXCR into one record per CDR3 protein. Counted here are around 300,000 distinct CDR3 sequences, around 10% occurring once; the ten biggest clones make up around 7.6%. Sequencing used PBMCs, obtained before TCRalphabeta/CD19-depleted stem cell transplant. The receptors shown here come from a boy under three years old with acute myeloid leukemia, due to receive a stem cell transplant. Each CDR3 is given with its conserved first and last residue. Each record gives: D gene, V gene, J gene, clone size, CDR3 protein, CDR3 DNA. A D gene is named only where the DNA matches it firmly. The size entry is marked missing in some rows and otherwise reads once, few, many or a size class.

>TRBD2|TRBV12-3/TRBV12-4|TRBJ2-3|NA
CASSPRFGLALSTDTQYF
TGTGCCAGCAGCCCTAGGTTTGGACTAGCGCTCAGCACAGATACGCAGTATTTT
>TRBD2|TRBV5-1|TRBJ2-7|many
CASRSMREAYEQYF
TGCGCCAGCCGCTCAATGCGGGAGGCCTACGAGCAGTACTTC
>TRBD2|TRBV12-3/TRBV12-4|TRBJ2-7|many
CASSSTSGWAYEQYF
TGTGCCAGCAGTTCAACTAGCGGGTGGGCCTACGAGCAGTACTTC
>NA|TRBV7-9|TRBJ2-5|few
CASSFRQPDGGTQYF
TGTGCCAGCAGCTTCCGACAGCCCGACGGAGGGACCCAGTACTTC
>TRBD2|TRBV7-2|TRBJ2-7|NA
CASSARTSGGLRRGHEQYF
TGTGCCAGCAGCGCCCGGACTAGCGGGGGGCTCAGGCGAGGTCACGAGCAGTACTTC
>NA|TRBV3-1|TRBJ1-5|many
CASSRDDQPQHF
TGTGCCAGCAGCCGCGACGATCAGCCCCAGCATTTT
>NA|TRBV7-3|TRBJ2-1|many
CASSLIGGTLYNEQFF
TGTGCCAGCAGCTTAATTGGGGGGACCCTCTACAATGAGCAGTTCTTC
>NA|TRBV5-5|TRBJ1-2|many
CASSFSGERNYGYTF
TGTGCCAGCAGCTTCAGCGGGGAGAGGAACTATGGCTACACCTTC
>TRBD1|TRBV18|TRBJ2-7|many
CASSPWTGYYEQYF
TGTGCCAGCTCACCGTGGACAGGTTACTACGAGCAGTACTTC
>NA|TRBV5-1|TRBJ2-3|many
CASRLGPPRTDTQYF
TGCGCCAGCAGACTGGGACCCCCGCGGACAGATACGCAGTATTTT
>TRBD2|TRBV7-2|TRBJ2-2|many
CASSLRPGGSNTGELFF
TGTGCCAGCAGCTTACGTCCGGGCGGGAGCAACACCGGGGAGCTGTTTTTT
>NA|TRBV4-1|TRBJ1-6|NA
CASSQGSLNWPLHF
TGCGCCAGCAGCCAAGGGTCCTTGAACTGGCCCCTCCACTTT
>TRBD2|TRBV11-2|TRBJ2-1|NA
CASSPPGLAGGGEQFF
TGTGCCAGCAGCCCCCCGGGACTAGCGGGGGGTGGTGAGCAGTTCTTC
>NA|TRBV20-1|TRBJ2-7|many
CSARDRGSHPYEQYF
TGCAGTGCTAGAGATCGGGGGTCCCACCCCTACGAGCAGTACTTC
>TRBD2|TRBV5-6|TRBJ2-7|many
CASSLEYIAGVNEQYF
TGTGCCAGCAGCTTGGAGTACATAGCGGGAGTGAATGAGCAGTACTTC
>TRBD1|TRBV12-3/TRBV12-4|TRBJ2-7|many
CASRLTGAYEQYF
TGTGCCAGCAGGTTGACAGGGGCCTACGAGCAGTACTTC
>NA|TRBV4-3|TRBJ2-3|many
CASSQGRGVSTDTQYF
TGCGCCAGCAGCCAAGGACGAGGGGTTAGCACAGATACGCAGTATTTT
>NA|TRBV7-2|TRBJ2-7|many
CASSSQGLANYEQYF
TGTGCCAGCAGCTCCCAGGGGTTAGCAAACTACGAGCAGTACTTC
>NA|TRBV3-1|TRBJ1-5|NA
CAGSQDPNQPQHF
TGTGCCGGCAGCCAAGATCCGAATCAGCCCCAGCATTTT
>NA|TRBV2|TRBJ2-7|many
CASMGYEQYF
TGTGCCAGCATGGGCTACGAGCAGTACTTC